The 10 T cell receptor beta chains in this list originate from one sample, sequenced in a study of cytomegalovirus exposure and HLA in healthy donors. The PCR made use of 60 Vbeta and 13 Jbeta primers. TCRdb's table, derived via immunoSEQ multiplex PCR, lists solely in-frame clones and lacks some. The record lists 140,000 to 150,000 clones, of which the ten most abundant hold approximately 1%. The sample taken for sequencing was PBMCs. The receptors derive from a male donor in good health and CMV-seronegative.

J is TRBJ1-2 and V is TRBV7-9; TRBD1 is a possible D gene (5 bases). CDR3 size: 12 residues. CDR1 is SEHNR, CDR2 FQNEAQ, per germline (reference sequence). V lost 5 bases to trimming and J lost 7 bases, with 11 bases between them. The CDR3 is CASSVTGRGYTF. Here the CDR3 DNA reads TGTGCCAGCAGCGTCACAGGACGTGGCTACACCTTC.

The chain has TRBV29-1 and TRBJ1-1; weak D call: TRBD1 (5 bases). From germline, CDR1 is SQVTM and CDR2 ANQGSEA. V was trimmed by 4 bases and J by 0 bases, leaving 6 bases between them. The CDR3 runs to 12 residues. The CDR3 sequence is CSVGQMNTEAFF. As DNA, the CDR3 is TGCAGCGTTGGACAGATGAACACTGAAGCTTTCTTT.

The CDR3 sequence is CASSQEEGSSYEQYF. CDR3 DNA: TGCGCCAGCAGCCAAGAAGAGGGCAGTTCCTACGAGCAGTACTTC. This sequence joins TRBV4-3 and TRBJ2-7; a possible D gene is TRBD2 (5 bases). Looked up from germline, CDR1 is LGHNA and CDR2 is YSLEER. Trimming removed 0 bases from V and 1 base from J, with 10 bases in between. The CDR3 is 15 residues long.

The rearrangement joins TRBV29-1 to TRBJ2-5, with 9 bases lining up with TRBD2. The CDR3 spans 13 residues. After removal of 4 bases from V and 7 bases from J, the junction contained 7 bases not matched to a gene. CDR1 is SQVTM, CDR2 ANQGSEA, per germline. The CDR3 bases are TGCAGCGTTGGTAGCGGGAGTGCCGGGACCCAGTACTTC. It encodes CSVGSGSAGTQYF.

The genes are TRBV5-1 and TRBJ2-7, with 12 bases aligning to TRBD2. CDR1 and CDR2 (germline): SGHRS, YFSETQ. The CDR3 is 14 amino acids. The ends lost 6 bases at V and 4 bases at J; junction bases unmatched: 5. Here the CDR3 DNA reads TGCGCCAGCACCCGACTAGCGGGGGATTACGAGCAGTACTTC. Encoded protein: CASTRLAGDYEQYF.

The chain carries TRBV27 and TRBJ2-7; 7 positions match TRBD1. Germline lookup yields CDR1 MNHEY and CDR2 SMNVEV (reference sequence). The CDR3 has 13 residues. The V segment lost 6 bases and the J segment 5 bases; nucleotides outside the gene matches: 7. The chain's CDR3 is CASSRNRGHEQYF. The DNA for the CDR3 is TGTGCCAGCAGCAGGAACAGGGGCCACGAGCAGTACTTC.

The chain recombines TRBV7-6 with TRBJ2-5; a weak D match, TRBD1 (5 bases). The V end was cut by 0 bases, the J end by 5 bases, with 16 bases between. The germline V gene has CDR1 SGHVS and CDR2 FNYEAQ. The CDR3 length is 16 residues. The CDR3 is CASSLAGHGVVETQYF. CDR3 DNA sequence: TGTGCCAGCAGCTTAGCGGGGCACGGTGTGGTGGAGACCCAGTACTTC.

The chain carries TRBV10-3 and TRBJ2-7; 8 bases map to TRBD2. This CDR3 region has 16 residues. J lost 4 bases, V lost 2 bases, and 10 bases had no gene match. Germline assignment: CDR1 ENHRY and CDR2 SYGVKD. This CDR3 is CAISEPTGGGRYEQYF. The CDR3 DNA reads as TGTGCCATCAGTGAGCCCACCGGGGGGGGGCGATACGAGCAGTACTTC.

This chain links TRBV4-1 with TRBJ1-3; TRBD1 aligns across 9 bases. This CDR3 is built from 17 residues. With 3 bases clipped from V and 0 bases from J, the junction kept 6 bases outside the gene matches. The germline CDR1 and CDR2 sequences are MGHRA and YSYEKL. Written as DNA, the CDR3 is TGCGCCAGCAGCCATCCTTGGACAGGGGACTCTGGAAACACCATATATTTT. Its translation: CASSHPWTGDSGNTIYF.

The genes are TRBV6-5 and TRBJ2-7, with 12 nucleotides matching TRBD1. Germline V gene sequence: CDR1 MNHEY, CDR2 SVGAGI. The CDR3 length is 15 residues. J gave up 4 bases and V 4 bases, and 5 bases lay outside the gene matches. The chain's CDR3 is CASSSGTGGVYEQYF. The CDR3 nucleotides read TGTGCCAGCAGTTCCGGGACAGGGGGCGTGTACGAGCAGTACTTC.